This TCR beta chain appears in the sequencing data of a study of cytomegalovirus exposure and HLA in healthy donors. Whole-study results and caveats: An analysis that came later showed most CMV-associated TCR beta chains appearing HLA-restricted.

On this clone: Its antigen is still unknown.

Primers for the PCR totalled 60 Vbeta and 13 Jbeta. TCRdb's copy holds only in-frame clones and misses some; the assay was immunoSEQ multiplex PCR. The sample includes roughly 150,000 clones, 50% to 75% of them seen just once. The ends were cut back, 4 bases at V and 3 bases at J, with 11 bases in the middle. From germline, CDR1 is SGHRS and CDR2 YFSETQ. The CDR3 consists of 14 residues. The origin of this receptor is a woman between 25 and 40 years old in good health and CMV-seropositive. The sample was PBMCs. The chain uses TRBV5-1 and TRBJ2-1, with D possibly matching TRBD2 (5 bases). Here the CDR3 DNA reads TGCGCCAGCAGCCACGGACTGAGCTACAATGAGCAGTTCTTC. This translates into CASSHGLSYNEQFF.